The 24 T cell receptor beta chains in this list originate from one sample, sequenced in a study of blood T cell repertoires in COVID-19. TCRdb's copy holds only in-frame clones and misses some; the assay was immunoSEQ multiplex PCR. The data hold approximately 280,000 clones, with 89% observed a single time. The sample consisted of peripheral blood. Every receptor here comes from a woman aged 55-70 years with acute or convalescent COVID-19.

The rearrangement uses TRBV28 and TRBJ1-6, with D hard to call. The CDR3 covers 16 residues. Trimming stripped 6 bases from V and 6 bases from J, with 18 bases between. Germline V lookup: CDR1 MDHEN, CDR2 SYDVKM. The CDR3 region has the DNA TGTGCCAGCAGGAGAGGGAAGTTCGGAGGTAATTCACCCCTCCACTTT. This encodes CASRRGKFGGNSPLHF.

The rearrangement links TRBV29-1 to TRBJ1-1, with D perhaps matching TRBD1 (6 bases). The CDR3 spans 15 residues. The ends were cut back, 5 bases at V and 3 bases at J, with 19 bases in the middle. Looked up from germline, CDR1 is SQVTM and CDR2 is ANQGSEA. The CDR3: CSVSDRQALDTEAFF. For the CDR3, the DNA is TGCAGCGTTTCAGACCGACAGGCCCTGGACACTGAAGCTTTCTTT.

J is TRBJ1-6 and V is TRBV25-1; TRBD1 aligns across 9 bases. V lost 9 bases and J lost 9; bases outside the gene matches: 6. Germline CDR1 is MGHDK and CDR2 is SYGVNS. The length of the CDR3 is 13 residues. The CDR3 sequence is CASRDRAISPLHF. CDR3 nucleotides: TGTGCCAGTCGGGACAGGGCTATTTCACCCCTCCACTTT.

The rearrangement links TRBV28 to TRBJ1-6; TRBD1 is a possible D gene (6 bases). The germline gives CDR1 MDHEN, CDR2 SYDVKM. V dropped 7 bases and J dropped 7 bases, with 14 bases sitting between them. CDR3 length: 14 amino acids. CDR3 sequence: CASNTQGSNSPLHF. Written as DNA, the CDR3 is TGTGCCAGCAACACACAGGGTTCCAATTCACCCCTCCACTTT.

This clone was counted a few times. The V and J genes are TRBV5-8 and TRBJ1-1; D gene ambiguous. The CDR3 runs to 13 residues. V was clipped by 1 base and J by 3 bases, with 7 bases between them. CDR1 SGHTS and CDR2 YDEGEE come from the germline V gene. The CDR3 DNA reads as TGTGCCAGCAGCTTGAAGGCGGACACTGAAGCTTTCTTT. This encodes CASSLKADTEAFF.

CDR3 residues: CASSFRGTASPYGYTF. CDR3 nucleotide sequence: TGTGCCAGCAGCTTCAGGGGGACCGCGAGCCCCTATGGCTACACCTTC. The chain is built from TRBV7-9 and TRBJ1-2; TRBD1 agrees at 7 bases. The CDR3 sequence is 16 residues long. J was trimmed by 4 bases and V by 3 bases; bases with no gene match: 11. Per germline, CDR1 SEHNR and CDR2 FQNEAQ (reference sequence).

The chain joins TRBV19 to TRBJ2-6, with a weak D call TRBD2 (7 bases). CDR3 length: 20 amino acids. Trimming took 0 bases from V and 0 from J, leaving 18 bases between them. The germline CDR1 and CDR2 sequences are LNHDA and SQIVND (reference sequence). CDR3 residues: CASSIEGGARLISGANVLTF. In DNA, the CDR3 is TGTGCCAGTAGTATAGAAGGGGGGGCTAGACTGATCTCTGGGGCCAACGTCCTGACTTTC.

The chain recombines TRBV9 with TRBJ2-7, with a tentative D call TRBD2 (6 bases). This CDR3 comprises 15 residues. With 2 bases removed from V and 1 base from J, the gap between germline ends came to 13 bases. Germline loops: CDR1 SGDLS, CDR2 YYNGEE. The CDR3 sequence: CASSVTSGGSYEQYF. The CDR3 bases are TGTGCCAGCAGCGTGACTTCCGGGGGATCCTACGAGCAGTACTTC.

CDR3 loop: CASSFSGPHQPQHF. The CDR3, as DNA: TGTGCCAGCAGTTTTTCAGGGCCCCATCAGCCCCAGCATTTT. The rearrangement joins TRBV28 to TRBJ1-5; maybe TRBD1 (5 bases). Trimming stripped 3 bases from V and 5 bases from J, with 11 bases between. In germline, CDR1 is MDHEN, CDR2 SYDVKM. The CDR3 length is 14 residues.

The chain carries TRBV5-1 and TRBJ2-2, with D perhaps matching TRBD2 (5 bases). CDR1 is SGHRS and CDR2 is YFSETQ in the germline V gene. The CDR3 contains 16 residues. CDR3 sequence reads: CAAGRTSTSNTGELFF. DNA of the CDR3: TGCGCGGCCGGGCGGACTTCGACTTCGAACACCGGGGAGCTGTTTTTT.

The chain links TRBV3-1 (or the pseudogene TRBV3-2) to TRBJ2-3; TRBD1 might be the D (5 bases). The CDR3 runs to 14 residues. Germline V gene data show CDR1 as LGHDT and CDR2 as YNNKEL (reference sequence). With 4 bases removed from V and 6 bases from J, the gap between germline ends came to 14 bases. The CDR3 region is CASSPHHRPDTQYF. The CDR3 DNA reads TGTGCCAGCAGCCCGCACCACAGGCCCGATACGCAGTATTTT.

The genes are TRBV7-6 and TRBJ1-2; D is unresolved. The ends were cut back, 5 bases at V and 1 base at J, with 8 bases in the middle. This CDR3 is built from 13 residues. Germline V gives CDR1 SGHVS, CDR2 FNYEAQ. DNA of the CDR3: TGTGCCAGCAGCCCCGAGGGTAACTATGGCTACACCTTC. Its translation: CASSPEGNYGYTF.

The rearrangement uses TRBV3-1 (or the pseudogene TRBV3-2) and TRBJ2-1; D uncertain. CDR1 and CDR2 (germline): LGHDT, YNNKEL (reference sequence). The CDR3 sequence is 15 residues long. V was pared by 0 bases and J by 9 bases, with 15 bases between. CDR3 nucleotides: TGTGCCAGCAGCCAAGATTCCAAAGCGACCCGTGAGCAGTTCTTC. It translates to CASSQDSKATREQFF.

V gene TRBV28 combines with J gene TRBJ1-2; no firm D call. Trimming shortened V by 2 bases and J by 8 bases, and 12 bases separated the two germline ends. The germline gives CDR1 MDHEN, CDR2 SYDVKM. The CDR3 loop spans 13 amino acids. The CDR3 DNA sequence: TGTGCCAGCAGTTTAAGCCCCACGGTCGGCTACACCTTC. Translation: CASSLSPTVGYTF.

The V call is TRBV9, the J call TRBJ2-3, with TRBD2 matching over 10 bases. Germline V CDR1 and CDR2: SGDLS, YYNGEE. V dropped 0 bases and J dropped 6; count of bases not matched to a gene: 7. This CDR3 is built from 16 residues. For the CDR3, the DNA is TGTGCCAGCAGCGTAGTGCCTAGCGGGAGTTCGGATACGCAGTATTTT. Translating it yields CASSVVPSGSSDTQYF.

The chain carries TRBV28 and TRBJ1-1, with 7 nucleotides matching TRBD1. V shed 3 bases and J 4 bases; nucleotides not matched to a gene: 8. The CDR3 consists of 15 residues. Germline V gives CDR1 MDHEN, CDR2 SYDVKM. In nucleotides, the CDR3 is TGTGCCAGCAGTTTGCCGACAGGGCCGGCCACTGAAGCTTTCTTT. This sequence encodes CASSLPTGPATEAFF.

The V and J genes are TRBV6-6 and TRBJ1-3; TRBD1 might be the D (5 bases). This CDR3 is built from 15 residues. Germline CDR1 MNHNY, CDR2 SVGAGI (reference sequence). The V end lost 5 bases, the J end lost 0 bases, and 11 bases lay between the germline ends. The chain's CDR3 is CASSTPTVSGNTIYF. The CDR3 DNA follows: TGTGCCAGCAGTACCCCGACAGTCTCTGGAAACACCATATATTTT.

Remarks on this clone: This same CDR3 is encoded by further DNA sequences in the sample. V and J are TRBV19 and TRBJ1-6; tentative D call: TRBD1 (5 bases). CDR3 size: 14 residues. Trimming took off 4 bases at V and 9 bases at J, with 13 bases between the two ends. Looked up from germline, CDR1 is LNHDA and CDR2 is SQIVND (reference sequence). The CDR3 coding sequence is TGTGCCAGTAGTAACCAGGGCGTCGGTTCACCCCTCCACTTT. It encodes CASSNQGVGSPLHF.

The genes are TRBV29-1 and TRBJ2-2, with D uncertain. Between the trimmed V and J ends, which lost 1 base and 2 bases, there was a span of 2 bases. The CDR3 totals 12 residues. Germline values: CDR1 SQVTM, CDR2 ANQGSEA. The DNA of the CDR3 is TGCAGCGTTGAAGTAAACACCGGGGAGCTGTTTTTT. Amino acid sequence: CSVEVNTGELFF.

The V and J genes are TRBV19 and TRBJ1-1; the D gene is possibly TRBD1 (5 bases). This CDR3 comprises 15 residues. Germline V CDR1 and CDR2: LNHDA, SQIVND (reference sequence). Between the trimmed V and J ends, which lost 6 bases and 5 bases, there was a span of 19 bases. CDR3 nucleotides: TGTGCCAGTAGCCCTCGAGCCGGGGGAAAAACTGAAGCTTTCTTT. This gives the protein CASSPRAGGKTEAFF.

V is TRBV5-1 and J is TRBJ1-1; D not certain. Germline CDR1 SGHRS, CDR2 YFSETQ. This CDR3 spans 15 amino acids. Deletions cut 7 bases from V and 1 base from J, with 17 bases between. CDR3 in amino acids: CASAITRAGNTEAFF. CDR3 nucleotide sequence: TGCGCCAGCGCTATTACACGGGCGGGGAACACTGAAGCTTTCTTT.

The chain combines TRBV4-1 with TRBJ1-3; 10 nucleotides match TRBD1. V shed 4 bases and J 0 bases; nucleotides not matched to a gene: 15. Germline-derived CDR1 and CDR2 are MGHRA and YSYEKL. The CDR3 runs to 20 residues. The CDR3 nucleotides are TGCGCCAGCAGCCCCCCCGGGGGACAGGGGTTTCCGAACTCTGGAAACACCATATATTTT. It yields the protein CASSPPGGQGFPNSGNTIYF.

This sequence joins TRBV7-9 and TRBJ2-2; TRBD1 agrees at 8 bases. The junction had 4 bases not matched to a gene; V was cut back by 1 base and J by 3 bases. CDR1 and CDR2 (germline): SEHNR, FQNEAQ (reference sequence). CDR3 length: 16 amino acids. DNA for the CDR3: TGTGCCAGCAGCTTAGTCAGGGGGCTGGACACCGGGGAGCTGTTTTTT. Translation gives CASSLVRGLDTGELFF.

The CDR3 DNA follows: TGCGCCAGCAGTCAGCCCGACAGGGAATCCTACAATGAGCAGTTCTTC. It encodes CASSQPDRESYNEQFF. The chain employs TRBV23-1 and TRBJ2-1; 7 nucleotides agree with TRBD1. TRBV23-1 is an ORF, and what it does is uncertain. The CDR3 totals 16 residues. V lost 3 bases and J lost 1; bases outside the gene matches: 6.